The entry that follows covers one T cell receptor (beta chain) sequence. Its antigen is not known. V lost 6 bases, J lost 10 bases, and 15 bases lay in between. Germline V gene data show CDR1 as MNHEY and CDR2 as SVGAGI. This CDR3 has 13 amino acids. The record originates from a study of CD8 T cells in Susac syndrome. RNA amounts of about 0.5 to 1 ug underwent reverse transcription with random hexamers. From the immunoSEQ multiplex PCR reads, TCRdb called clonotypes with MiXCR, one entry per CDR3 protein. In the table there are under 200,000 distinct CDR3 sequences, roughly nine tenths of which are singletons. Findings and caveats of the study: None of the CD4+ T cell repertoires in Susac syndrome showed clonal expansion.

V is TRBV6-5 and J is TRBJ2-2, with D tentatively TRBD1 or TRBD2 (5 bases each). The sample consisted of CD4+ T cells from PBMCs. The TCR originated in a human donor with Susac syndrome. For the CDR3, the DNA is TGTGCCAGCAGAGAGGGGCGAAGGGTGGAGCTGTTTTTT. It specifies CASREGRRVELFF.